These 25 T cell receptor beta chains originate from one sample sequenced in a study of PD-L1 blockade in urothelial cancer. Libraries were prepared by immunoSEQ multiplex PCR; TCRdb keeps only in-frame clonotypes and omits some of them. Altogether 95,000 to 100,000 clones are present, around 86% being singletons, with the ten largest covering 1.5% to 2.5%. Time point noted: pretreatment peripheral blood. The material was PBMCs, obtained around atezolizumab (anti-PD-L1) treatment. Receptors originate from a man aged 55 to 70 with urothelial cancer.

The CDR3 region has the DNA TGTGCCAGCAGCTTGACCGGGGGGGCAGAGACCCAGTACTTC. Translating it yields CASSLTGGAETQYF. The chain recombines TRBV7-2 with TRBJ2-5; 8 positions match TRBD2. Germline assignment: CDR1 SGHTA and CDR2 FQGNSA. Trimming removed 3 bases from V and 4 bases from J; junction bases left unmatched: 4. This CDR3 is built from 14 residues.

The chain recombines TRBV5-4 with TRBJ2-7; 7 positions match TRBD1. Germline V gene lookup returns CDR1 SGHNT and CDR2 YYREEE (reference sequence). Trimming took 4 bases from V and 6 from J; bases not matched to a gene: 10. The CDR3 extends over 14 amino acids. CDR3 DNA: TGTGCCAGCAGCGGACAGGACCGGGTGAGCGAGCAGTACTTC. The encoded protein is CASSGQDRVSEQYF. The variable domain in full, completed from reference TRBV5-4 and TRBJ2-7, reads ETGVTQSPTHLIKTRGQQVTLRCSSQSGHNTVSWYQQALGQGPQFIFQYYREEENGRGNFPPRFSGLQFPNYSSELNVNALELDDSALYLCASSGQDRVSEQYFGPGTRLTVT.

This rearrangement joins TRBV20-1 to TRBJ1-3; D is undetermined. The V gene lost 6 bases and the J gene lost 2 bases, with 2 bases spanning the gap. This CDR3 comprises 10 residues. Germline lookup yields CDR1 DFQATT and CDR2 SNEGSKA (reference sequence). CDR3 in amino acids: CSAAGNTIYF. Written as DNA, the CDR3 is TGCAGTGCCGCTGGAAACACCATATATTTT.

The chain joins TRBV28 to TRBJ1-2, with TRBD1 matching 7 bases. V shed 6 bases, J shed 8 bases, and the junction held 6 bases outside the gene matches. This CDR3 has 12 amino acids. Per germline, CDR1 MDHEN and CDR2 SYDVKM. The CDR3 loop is CASRRTGGGYTF. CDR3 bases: TGTGCCAGCAGGCGGACAGGAGGCGGCTACACCTTC.

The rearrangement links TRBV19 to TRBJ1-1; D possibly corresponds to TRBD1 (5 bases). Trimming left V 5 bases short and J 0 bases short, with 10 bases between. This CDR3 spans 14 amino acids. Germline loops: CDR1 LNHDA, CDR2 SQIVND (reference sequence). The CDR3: CASSASRVNTEAFF. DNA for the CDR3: TGTGCCAGTAGTGCCTCCAGGGTGAACACTGAAGCTTTCTTT.

CDR3 protein: CASSRGGGGNSPLHF. As DNA, the CDR3 is TGCGCCAGCAGCAGGGGTGGGGGGGGTAATTCACCCCTCCACTTT. The chain uses TRBV5-1 and TRBJ1-6; D is perhaps TRBD1 (5 bases). CDR1 and CDR2 from the germline V gene are SGHRS and YFSETQ. The CDR3 consists of 15 residues. V was shortened by 4 bases and J by 6 bases, with 14 bases between the two germline ends.

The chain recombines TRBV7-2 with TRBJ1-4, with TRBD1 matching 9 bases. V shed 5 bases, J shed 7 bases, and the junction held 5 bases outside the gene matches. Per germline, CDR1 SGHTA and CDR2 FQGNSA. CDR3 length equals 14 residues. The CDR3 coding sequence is TGTGCCAGCAGCATCGACAGGGGGATTGAAAAACTGTTTTTT. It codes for CASSIDRGIEKLFF.

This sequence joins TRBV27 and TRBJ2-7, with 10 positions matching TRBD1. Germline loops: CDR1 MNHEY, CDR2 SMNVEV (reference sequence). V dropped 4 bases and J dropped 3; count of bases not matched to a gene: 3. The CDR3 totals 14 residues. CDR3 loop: CASSWGTGDYEQYF. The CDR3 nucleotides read TGTGCCAGCAGTTGGGGGACAGGGGACTACGAGCAGTACTTC.

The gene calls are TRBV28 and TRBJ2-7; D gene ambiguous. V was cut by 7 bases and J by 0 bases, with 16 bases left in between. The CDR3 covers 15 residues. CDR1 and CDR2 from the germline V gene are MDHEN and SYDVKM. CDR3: CASISADRSSYEQYF. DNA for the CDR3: TGTGCCAGCATCTCGGCGGATAGGAGCTCCTACGAGCAGTACTTC.

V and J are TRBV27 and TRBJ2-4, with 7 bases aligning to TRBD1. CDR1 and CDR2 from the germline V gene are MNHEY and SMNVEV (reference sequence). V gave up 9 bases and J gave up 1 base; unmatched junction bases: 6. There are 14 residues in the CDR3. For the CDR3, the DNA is TGTGCCAGTAGACCGACAGGGGCCAAAAACATTCAGTACTTC. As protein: CASRPTGAKNIQYF.

CDR3 bases: TGTGCCAGCTCAGAGATGATTACGAACACCGGGGAGCTGTTTTTT. Residues: CASSEMITNTGELFF. V is TRBV18 and J is TRBJ2-2; D is ambiguous. The CDR3 consists of 15 residues. Per germline, CDR1 KGHSH and CDR2 LQKENI. The V end lost 5 bases, the J end lost 0 bases, and 10 bases lay between the germline ends. Using reference TRBV18 and TRBJ2-2 for the parts outside the CDR3, the full variable domain is NAGVMQNPRHLVRRRGQEARLRCSPMKGHSHVYWYRQLPEEGLKFMVYLQKENIIDESGMPKERFSAEFPKEGPSILRIQQVVRGDSAAYFCASSEMITNTGELFFGEGSRLTVL.

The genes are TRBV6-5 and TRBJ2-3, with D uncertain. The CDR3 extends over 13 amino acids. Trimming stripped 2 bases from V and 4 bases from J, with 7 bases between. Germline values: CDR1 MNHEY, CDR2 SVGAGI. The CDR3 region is CASSYRVPDTQYF. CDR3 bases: TGTGCCAGCAGTTACCGGGTTCCAGATACGCAGTATTTT.

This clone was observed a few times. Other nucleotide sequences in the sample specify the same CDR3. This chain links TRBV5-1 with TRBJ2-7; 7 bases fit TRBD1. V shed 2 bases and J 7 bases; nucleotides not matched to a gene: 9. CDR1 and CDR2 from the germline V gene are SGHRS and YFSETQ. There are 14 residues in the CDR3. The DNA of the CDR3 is TGCGCCAGCAGCTTTGACAGGGTTGAGGGAGAGCAGTACTTC. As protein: CASSFDRVEGEQYF.

As DNA, the CDR3 is TGCGCCAGCAGTCTCCAGGGGGCGCCCCGGTCAGATGGCTACACCTTC. It yields the protein CASSLQGAPRSDGYTF. The chain employs TRBV23-1 and TRBJ1-2; 8 bases line up with TRBD1. TRBV23-1 is an ORF, with its function uncertain. There are 16 residues in the CDR3. V shed 4 bases, J shed 6 bases, and the junction held 13 bases outside the gene matches.

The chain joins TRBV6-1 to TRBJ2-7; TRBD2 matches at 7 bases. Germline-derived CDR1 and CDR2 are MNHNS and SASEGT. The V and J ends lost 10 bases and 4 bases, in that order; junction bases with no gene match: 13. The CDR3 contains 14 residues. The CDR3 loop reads CATRSGTNSYEQYF. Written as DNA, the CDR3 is TGTGCCACCCGGTCCGGGACTAACAGTTACGAGCAGTACTTC.

The chain's CDR3 is CASSVLREGYNEQFF. The DNA of the CDR3 is TGTGCCAGCAGTGTGTTGAGGGAGGGTTACAATGAGCAGTTCTTC. The chain is built from TRBV6-1 and TRBJ2-1, with 7 bases aligning to TRBD2. Germline V CDR1 and CDR2: MNHNS, SASEGT. The V segment lost 4 bases and the J segment 4 bases; nucleotides outside the gene matches: 7. This CDR3 region has 15 residues.

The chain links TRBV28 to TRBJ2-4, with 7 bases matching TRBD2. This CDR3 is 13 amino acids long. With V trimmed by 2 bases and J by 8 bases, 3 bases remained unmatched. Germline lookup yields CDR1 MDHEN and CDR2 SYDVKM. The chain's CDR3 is CASSLGRGDIQYF. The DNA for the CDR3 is TGTGCCAGCAGTTTAGGGAGGGGTGACATTCAGTACTTC.

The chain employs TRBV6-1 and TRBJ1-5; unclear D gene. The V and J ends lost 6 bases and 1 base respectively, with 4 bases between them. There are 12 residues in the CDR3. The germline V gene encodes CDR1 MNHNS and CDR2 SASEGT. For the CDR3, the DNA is TGTGCCAGCAGGGGCAGCAATCAGCCCCAGCATTTT. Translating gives CASRGSNQPQHF.

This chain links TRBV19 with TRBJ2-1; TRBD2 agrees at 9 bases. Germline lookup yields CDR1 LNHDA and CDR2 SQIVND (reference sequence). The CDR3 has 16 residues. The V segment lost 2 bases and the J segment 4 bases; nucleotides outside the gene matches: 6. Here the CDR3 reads CASSILATSGYNEQFF. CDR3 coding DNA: TGTGCCAGTAGTATATTGGCGACTAGCGGTTACAATGAGCAGTTCTTC. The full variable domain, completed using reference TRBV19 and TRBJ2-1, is DGGITQSPKYLFRKEGQNVTLSCEQNLNHDAMYWYRQDPGQGLRLIYYSQIVNDFQKGDIAEGYSVSREKKESFPLTVTSAQKNPTAFYLCASSILATSGYNEQFFGPGTRLTVL.

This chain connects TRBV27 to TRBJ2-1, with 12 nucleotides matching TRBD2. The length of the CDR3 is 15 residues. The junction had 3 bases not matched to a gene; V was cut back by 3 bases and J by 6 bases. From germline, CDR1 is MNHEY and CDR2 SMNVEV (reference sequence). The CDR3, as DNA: TGTGCCAGCAGTTTGTTGACTAGCGGGAGCAATGAGCAGTTCTTC. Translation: CASSLLTSGSNEQFF.

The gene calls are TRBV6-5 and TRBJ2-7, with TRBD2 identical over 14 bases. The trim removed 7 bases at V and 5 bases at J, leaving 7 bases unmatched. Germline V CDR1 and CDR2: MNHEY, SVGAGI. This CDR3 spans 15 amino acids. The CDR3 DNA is TGTGCCAGCACCCGACTAGCGGGGGGGCAACACGAGCAGTACTTC. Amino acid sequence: CASTRLAGGQHEQYF.

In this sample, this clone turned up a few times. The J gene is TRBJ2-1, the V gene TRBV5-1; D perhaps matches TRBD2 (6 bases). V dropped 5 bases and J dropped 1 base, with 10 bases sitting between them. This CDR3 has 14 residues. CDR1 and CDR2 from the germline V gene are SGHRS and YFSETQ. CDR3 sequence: CASREGLSYNEQFF. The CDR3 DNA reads TGCGCCAGCAGGGAGGGTCTTTCCTACAATGAGCAGTTCTTC. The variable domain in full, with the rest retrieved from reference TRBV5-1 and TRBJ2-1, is KAGVTQTPRYLIKTRGQQVTLSCSPISGHRSVSWYQQTPGQGLQFLFEYFSETQRNKGNFPGRFSGRQFSNSRSEMNVSTLELGDSALYLCASREGLSYNEQFFGPGTRLTVL.

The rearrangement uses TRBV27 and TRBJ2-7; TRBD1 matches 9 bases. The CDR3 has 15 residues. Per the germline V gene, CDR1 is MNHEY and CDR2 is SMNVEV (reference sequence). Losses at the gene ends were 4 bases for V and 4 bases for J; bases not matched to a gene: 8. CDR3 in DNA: TGTGCCAGCAGTTCCCGACAGGGGGGAGATTACGAGCAGTACTTC. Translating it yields CASSSRQGGDYEQYF.

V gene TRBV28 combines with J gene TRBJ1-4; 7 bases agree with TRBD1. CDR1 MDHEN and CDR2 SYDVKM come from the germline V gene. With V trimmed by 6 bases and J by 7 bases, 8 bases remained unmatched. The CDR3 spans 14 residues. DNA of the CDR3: TGTGCCAGCAGCATAAGGGGGCCTGCTGAAAAACTGTTTTTT. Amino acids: CASSIRGPAEKLFF. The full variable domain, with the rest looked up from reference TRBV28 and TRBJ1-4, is DVKVTQSSRYLVKRTGEKVFLECVQDMDHENMFWYRQDPGLGLRLIYFSYDVKMKEKGDIPEGYSVSREKKERFSLILESASTNQTSMYLCASSIRGPAEKLFFGSGTQLSVL.

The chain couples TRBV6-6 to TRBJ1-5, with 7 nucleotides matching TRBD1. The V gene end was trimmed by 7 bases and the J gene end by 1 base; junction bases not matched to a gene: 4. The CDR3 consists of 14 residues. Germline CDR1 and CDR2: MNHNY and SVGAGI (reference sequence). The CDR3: CASTAGQSNQPQHF. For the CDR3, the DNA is TGTGCCAGCACCGCGGGACAGAGCAATCAGCCCCAGCATTTT.